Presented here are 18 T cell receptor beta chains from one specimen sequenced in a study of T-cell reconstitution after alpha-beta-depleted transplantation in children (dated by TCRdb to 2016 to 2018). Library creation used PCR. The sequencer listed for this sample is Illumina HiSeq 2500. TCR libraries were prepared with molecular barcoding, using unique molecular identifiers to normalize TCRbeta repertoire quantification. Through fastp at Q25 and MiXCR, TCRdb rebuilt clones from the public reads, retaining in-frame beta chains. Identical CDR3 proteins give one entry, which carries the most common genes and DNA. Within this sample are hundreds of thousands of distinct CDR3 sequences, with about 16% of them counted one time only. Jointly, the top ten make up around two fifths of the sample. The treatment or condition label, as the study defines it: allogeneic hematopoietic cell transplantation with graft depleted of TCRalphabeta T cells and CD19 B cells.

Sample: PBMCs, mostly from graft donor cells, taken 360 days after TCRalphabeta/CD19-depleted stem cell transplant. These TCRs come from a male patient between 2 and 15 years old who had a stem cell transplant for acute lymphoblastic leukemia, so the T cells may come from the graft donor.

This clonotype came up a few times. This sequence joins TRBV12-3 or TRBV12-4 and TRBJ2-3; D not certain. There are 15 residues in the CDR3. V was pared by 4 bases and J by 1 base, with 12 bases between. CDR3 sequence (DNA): TGTGCCAGCAGTTACTTTCCGACTCGCACAGATACGCAGTATTTT. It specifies CASSYFPTRTDTQYF.

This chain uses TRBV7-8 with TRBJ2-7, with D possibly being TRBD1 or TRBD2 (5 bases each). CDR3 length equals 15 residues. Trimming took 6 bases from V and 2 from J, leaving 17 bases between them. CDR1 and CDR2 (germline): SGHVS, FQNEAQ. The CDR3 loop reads CASSLEGLLAYEQYF. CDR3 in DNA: TGTGCCAGCAGTCTTGAGGGGCTCCTCGCCTACGAGCAGTACTTC.

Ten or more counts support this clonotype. The CDR3 loop reads CASSQDLSSDTQYF. For the CDR3, the DNA is TGCGCCAGCAGCCAAGATCTGTCCTCAGATACGCAGTATTTT. The chain couples TRBV4-3 to TRBJ2-3; D unresolved. V gave up 0 bases and J gave up 4 bases, with 8 bases separating them. Germline V gives CDR1 LGHNA, CDR2 YSLEER. This CDR3 comprises 14 residues.

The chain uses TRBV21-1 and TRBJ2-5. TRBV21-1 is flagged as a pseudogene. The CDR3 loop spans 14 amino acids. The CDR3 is CASSKPERGETQYF. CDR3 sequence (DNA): TGTGCCAGCAGCAAACCGGAGCGAGGCGAGACCCAGTACTTC.

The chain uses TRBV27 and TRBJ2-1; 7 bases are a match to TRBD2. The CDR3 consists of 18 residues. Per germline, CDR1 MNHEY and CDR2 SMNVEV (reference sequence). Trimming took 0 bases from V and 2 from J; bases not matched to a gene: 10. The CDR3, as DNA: TGTGCCAGCAGTTTATCGAAGCGGGGCCTAGCAGCCTACAATGAGCAGTTCTTC. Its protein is CASSLSKRGLAAYNEQFF.

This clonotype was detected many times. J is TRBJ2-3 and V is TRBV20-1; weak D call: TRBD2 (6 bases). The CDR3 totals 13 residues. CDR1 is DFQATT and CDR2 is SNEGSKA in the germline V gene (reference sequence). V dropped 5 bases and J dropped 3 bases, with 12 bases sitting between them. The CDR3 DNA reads TGCAGTGCTCCGAGGGACTCTACAGATACGCAGTATTTT. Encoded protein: CSAPRDSTDTQYF.

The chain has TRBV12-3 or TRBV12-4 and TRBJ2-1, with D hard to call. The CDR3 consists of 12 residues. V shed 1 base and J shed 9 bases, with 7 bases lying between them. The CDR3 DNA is TGTGCCAGCAGTTTAGGACCAAGTGAGCAGTTCTTC. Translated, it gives CASSLGPSEQFF.

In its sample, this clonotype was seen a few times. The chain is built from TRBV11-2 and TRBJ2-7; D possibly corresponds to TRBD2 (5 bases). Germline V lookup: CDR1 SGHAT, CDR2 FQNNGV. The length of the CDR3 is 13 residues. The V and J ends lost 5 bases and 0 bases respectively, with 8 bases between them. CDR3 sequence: CASSRTRSYEQYF. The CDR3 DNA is TGTGCCAGCAGCCGGACTCGCTCCTACGAGCAGTACTTC.

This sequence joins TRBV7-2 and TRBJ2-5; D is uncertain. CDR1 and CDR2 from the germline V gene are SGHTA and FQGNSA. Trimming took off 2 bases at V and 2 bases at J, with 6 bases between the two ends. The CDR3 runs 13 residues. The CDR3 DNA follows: TGTGCCAGCAGCTTAACACAGCAAGAGACCCAGTACTTC. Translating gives CASSLTQQETQYF.

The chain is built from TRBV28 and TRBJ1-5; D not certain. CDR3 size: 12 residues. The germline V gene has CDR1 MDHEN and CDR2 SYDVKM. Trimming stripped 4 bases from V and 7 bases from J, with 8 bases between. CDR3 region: CASSYEEQPQHF. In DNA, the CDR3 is TGTGCCAGCAGTTACGAGGAGCAGCCCCAGCATTTT.

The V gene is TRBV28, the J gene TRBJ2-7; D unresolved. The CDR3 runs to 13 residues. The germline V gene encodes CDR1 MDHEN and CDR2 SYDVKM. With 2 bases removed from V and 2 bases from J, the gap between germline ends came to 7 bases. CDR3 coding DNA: TGTGCCAGCAGTTTAAGACCACCCTACGAGCAGTACTTC. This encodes CASSLRPPYEQYF.

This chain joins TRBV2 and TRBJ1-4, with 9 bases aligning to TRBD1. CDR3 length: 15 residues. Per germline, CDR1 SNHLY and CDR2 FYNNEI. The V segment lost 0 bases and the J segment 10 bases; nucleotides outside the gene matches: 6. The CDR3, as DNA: TGTGCCAGCAGTGAAGCGGGTCGACAGGGGGGAAAACTGTTTTTT. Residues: CASSEAGRQGGKLFF.

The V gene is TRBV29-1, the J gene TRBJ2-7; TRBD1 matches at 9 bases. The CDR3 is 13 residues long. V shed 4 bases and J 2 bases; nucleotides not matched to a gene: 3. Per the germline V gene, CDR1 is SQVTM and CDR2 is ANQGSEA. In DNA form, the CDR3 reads TGCAGCGTTGGGACAGGGGAGACCTACGAGCAGTACTTC. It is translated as CSVGTGETYEQYF.

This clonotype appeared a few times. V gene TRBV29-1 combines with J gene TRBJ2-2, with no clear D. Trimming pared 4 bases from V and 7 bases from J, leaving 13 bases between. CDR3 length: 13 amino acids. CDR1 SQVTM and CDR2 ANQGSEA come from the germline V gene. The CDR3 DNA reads TGCAGCGTTGGGGATAGAGGCGGCGGGGAGCTGTTTTTT. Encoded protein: CSVGDRGGGELFF.

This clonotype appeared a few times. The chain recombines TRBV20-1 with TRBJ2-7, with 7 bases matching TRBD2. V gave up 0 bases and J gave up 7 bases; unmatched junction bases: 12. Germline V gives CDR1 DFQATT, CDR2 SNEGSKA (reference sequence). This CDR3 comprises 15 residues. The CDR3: CSARDTTSDQWEQYF. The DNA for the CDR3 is TGCAGTGCTAGAGATACCACTAGCGACCAGTGGGAGCAGTACTTC.

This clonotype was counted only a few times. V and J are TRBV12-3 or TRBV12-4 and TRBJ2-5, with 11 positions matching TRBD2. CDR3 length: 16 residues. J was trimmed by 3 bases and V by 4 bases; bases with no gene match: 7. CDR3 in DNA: TGTGCCAGCAGTTCCCGACTAGCGGGATACAAAGAGACCCAGTACTTC. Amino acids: CASSSRLAGYKETQYF.

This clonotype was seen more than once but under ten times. The CDR3 protein is CASRPQNSGNTIYF. The CDR3, as DNA: TGTGCCAGCAGACCACAGAACTCTGGAAACACCATATATTTT. The chain employs TRBV28 and TRBJ1-3; no clear D. Germline values: CDR1 MDHEN, CDR2 SYDVKM. Deletions cut 6 bases from V and 0 bases from J, with 9 bases between. CDR3 length: 14 amino acids.

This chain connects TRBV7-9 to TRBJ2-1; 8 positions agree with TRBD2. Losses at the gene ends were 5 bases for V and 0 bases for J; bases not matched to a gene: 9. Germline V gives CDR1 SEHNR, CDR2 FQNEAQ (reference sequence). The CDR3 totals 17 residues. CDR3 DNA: TGTGCCAGCAGCCCAACTAGCGGCCTCCCCTCCTACAATGAGCAGTTCTTC. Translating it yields CASSPTSGLPSYNEQFF.